These 9 T cell receptor beta chains were sequenced from one sample in a study of blood T cells in healthy people across ages. The second PCR ran about 6 to 11 cycles with a sample-barcoded 5' primer and J-beta primers. TCRdb analysed the 5' RACE reads with MiXCR anew, one entry per CDR3 protein. Of almost 550,000 distinct CDR3 sequences in the sample, 24% are singletons; the top ten hold around 10%. These data also featured in a second study, about T cells of mothers and their children.

The sample was blood. These receptors all come from a boy aged 5-17 years in good health.

On this clonotype itself: The junction does not match germline at one end; this may be a read error. The chain employs TRBV3-1 and TRBJ2-7; D possibly corresponds to TRBD1 (6 bases). Germline V lookup: CDR1 LGHDT, CDR2 YNNKEL (reference sequence). This CDR3 contains 14 residues. The CDR3 region has the DNA TGTGCCAGCGGCCAAGGACAGATGTCCTACGAGCAGTACTTC. This translates into CASGQGQMSYEQYF.

This clonotype came up many times. The chain is built from TRBV7-6 and TRBJ1-1; a weak D match, TRBD1 (5 bases). Germline loops: CDR1 SGHVS, CDR2 FNYEAQ. This CDR3 has 14 residues. V was cut by 1 base and J by 1 base, with 7 bases left in between. CDR3 amino acids: CASSLEGSNTEAFF. The CDR3 coding sequence is TGTGCCAGCAGCTTAGAGGGGTCGAACACTGAAGCTTTCTTT.

For the CDR3, the DNA is TGTGCTAGTGCCCTCGACCATGAGCAGTTCTTC. Translated, it gives CASALDHEQFF. The chain recombines TRBV12-5 with TRBJ2-1; D is ambiguous. V lost 7 bases to trimming and J lost 8 bases, with 9 bases between them. The germline V gene encodes CDR1 LGHNT and CDR2 FRNRAP. This CDR3 spans 11 amino acids. Full variable domain (remainder filled in from reference TRBV12-5 and TRBJ2-1): DARVTQTPRHKVTEMGQEVTMRCQPILGHNTVFWYRQTMMQGLELLAYFRNRAPLDDSGMPKDRFSAEMPDATLATLKIQPSEPRDSAVYFCASALDHEQFFGPGTRLTVL.

A single count supports this clonotype. The J gene is TRBJ2-5, the V gene TRBV5-1; either TRBD1 or TRBD2 may supply D (5 bases each). Judging by the DNA end, TRBJ2-7 fits better; the J call may be wrong. The CDR3 length is 14 residues. Per the germline V gene, CDR1 is SGHRS and CDR2 is YFSETQ. CDR3 amino acids: CASSFEGPNYEQYF. CDR3 in DNA: TGCGCCAGCAGCTTTGAGGGACCTAACTACGAGCAGTACTTC.

Of note for this clonotype: One end of the junction does not line up with germline, which may come from a read error. The CDR3 protein is CASSKGLALTGELFF. The CDR3 DNA sequence: TGTGCCAGCAGCAAGGGACTAGCCCTCACCGGGGAGTTGTTTTTT. This chain links TRBV3-1 with TRBJ2-2; 9 bases line up with TRBD2. This CDR3 is 15 amino acids long. Germline V gene lookup returns CDR1 LGHDT and CDR2 YNNKEL (reference sequence).

The chain employs TRBV7-9 and TRBJ2-3; no reliable D call. The CDR3 length is 17 residues. Germline V CDR1 and CDR2: SEHNR, FQNEAQ (reference sequence). V was pared by 5 bases and J by 2 bases, with 20 bases between. CDR3: CASSLGLPRGNTDTQYF. The CDR3 region has the DNA TGTGCCAGCAGCCTTGGCCTCCCGCGCGGCAACACAGATACGCAGTATTTT.

The gene calls are TRBV7-9 and TRBJ1-2; D possibly corresponds to TRBD1 (5 bases). V dropped 5 bases and J dropped 7 bases, with 14 bases sitting between them. The CDR3 loop spans 13 amino acids. Per the germline V gene, CDR1 is SEHNR and CDR2 is FQNEAQ (reference sequence). CDR3 in amino acids: CASSGDLGSGYTF. CDR3 sequence (DNA): TGTGCCAGCAGCGGGGACCTCGGCTCTGGCTACACCTTC.

The chain employs TRBV9 and TRBJ1-4, with 9 bases lining up with TRBD1. Trimming took 0 bases from V and 8 from J; bases not matched to a gene: 8. This CDR3 is built from 16 residues. Germline CDR1 SGDLS, CDR2 YYNGEE. The DNA of the CDR3 is TGTGCCAGCAGCGTAGGAACCGGGACAGGGTCGGAAAAACTGTTTTTT. Protein sequence: CASSVGTGTGSEKLFF.

The V and J genes are TRBV28 and TRBJ2-7, with 9 bases matching TRBD1. There are 14 residues in the CDR3. Germline assignment: CDR1 MDHEN and CDR2 SYDVKM. V trimming: 3 bases; J trimming: 6 bases; junction bases outside the gene matches: 6. Here the CDR3 DNA reads TGTGCCAGCAGTTTGACAGGGGGGCGGGCCGAGCAGTACTTC. As protein: CASSLTGGRAEQYF.